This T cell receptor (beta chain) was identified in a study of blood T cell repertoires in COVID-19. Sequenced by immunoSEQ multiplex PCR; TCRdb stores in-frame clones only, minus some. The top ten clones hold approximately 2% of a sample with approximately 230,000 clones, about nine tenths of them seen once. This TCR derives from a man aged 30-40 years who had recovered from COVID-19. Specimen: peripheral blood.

As DNA, the CDR3 is TGTGCCAGCAGGATAAGCGGGGTAGAGACCCAGTACTTC. Residues: CASRISGVETQYF. V gene TRBV6-5 combines with J gene TRBJ2-5; 7 bases map to TRBD2. The CDR3 length is 13 residues. V lost 6 bases and J lost 4; bases outside the gene matches: 5. Germline CDR1 is MNHEY and CDR2 is SVGAGI.